Described below is a single T cell receptor beta chain sequence and its context. The data are from a study of T cell changes during pregnancy in multiple sclerosis. The assay was immunoSEQ multiplex PCR, and TCRdb's table has in-frame clones only and misses some. The sample has 30,000 to 45,000 clones; roughly 89% are singletons. V gave up 4 bases and J gave up 1 base; unmatched junction bases: 3. Per germline, CDR1 MNHEY and CDR2 SVGAGI. There are 14 residues in the CDR3. The V call is TRBV6-5, the J call TRBJ2-7; TRBD2 aligns across 8 bases. The receptor was isolated from a female donor with multiple sclerosis, enrolled in a pregnancy study. The specimen was CD8+ T cells from peripheral blood mononuclear cells, collected in the second trimester of pregnancy. The CDR3 DNA reads as TGTGCCAGCAGTTTGAGCGGGGGATCCTACGAGCAGTACTTC. It specifies CASSLSGGSYEQYF.